Presented here are 27 T cell receptor beta chains from one specimen sequenced in a study of blood T cell repertoires in COVID-19. TCRdb's copy holds only in-frame clones and misses some; the assay was immunoSEQ multiplex PCR. The sample lists approximately 75,000 clones, 65% to 90% occurring once. Sample: peripheral blood. Every receptor here comes from a woman aged 45-65 years with acute or convalescent COVID-19.

V gene TRBV6-4 combines with J gene TRBJ2-3; TRBD1 agrees at 9 bases. The V gene end was trimmed by 3 bases and the J gene end by 7 bases; junction bases not matched to a gene: 11. The CDR3 has 16 amino acids. Germline CDR1 and CDR2: MRHNA and SNTAGT. CDR3: CASSEEPGQGAYTQYF. The CDR3 DNA reads as TGTGCCAGCAGTGAAGAACCGGGACAGGGAGCATATACGCAGTATTTT.

This clone was found once. The V and J genes are TRBV28 and TRBJ2-1; TRBD2 matches at 7 bases. Unmatched junction bases numbered 6, after V lost 8 bases and J lost 5 bases. CDR3 length equals 13 residues. Germline values: CDR1 MDHEN, CDR2 SYDVKM. The CDR3 region is CASGRARHNEQFF. In DNA form, the CDR3 reads TGTGCCAGCGGGAGGGCCAGACACAATGAGCAGTTCTTC.

The chain combines TRBV4-3 with TRBJ2-7; TRBD1 agrees at 8 bases. V was pared by 0 bases and J by 1 base, with 2 bases of the junction left unmatched. Germline lookup yields CDR1 LGHNA and CDR2 YSLEER. The CDR3 consists of 15 residues. CDR3 DNA: TGCGCCAGCAGCCAAGAGGACAGGGCATCCTACGAGCAGTACTTC. Its translation is CASSQEDRASYEQYF.

This chain connects TRBV7-8 to TRBJ2-7; 11 bases align to TRBD2. Germline values: CDR1 SGHVS, CDR2 FQNEAQ. Losses at the gene ends were 3 bases for V and 4 bases for J; bases not matched to a gene: 5. The CDR3 extends over 15 amino acids. Here the CDR3 reads CASSFGTSGPYEQYF. In nucleotides, the CDR3 is TGTGCCAGCAGCTTCGGGACTAGCGGACCATACGAGCAGTACTTC.

The rearrangement links TRBV5-6 to TRBJ2-7; D gene ambiguous. Germline assignment: CDR1 SGHDT and CDR2 YYEEEE. The CDR3 runs 12 residues. The V and J ends lost 3 bases and 2 bases respectively, with 6 bases between them. Here the CDR3 DNA reads TGTGCCAGCAGCTCCCCCACCTACGAGCAGTACTTC. This codes for CASSSPTYEQYF.

The gene calls are TRBV5-4 and TRBJ2-1; tentative D call: TRBD2 (5 bases). V was trimmed by 2 bases and J by 4 bases, leaving 7 bases between them. The germline V gene encodes CDR1 SGHNT and CDR2 YYREEE (reference sequence). This CDR3 has 13 amino acids. CDR3 region: CASSLGGYNEQFF. CDR3 nucleotide sequence: TGTGCCAGCAGCTTAGGCGGGTACAATGAGCAGTTCTTC.

The rearrangement joins TRBV4-3 to TRBJ2-5; no firm D call. The CDR3 is made up of 13 amino acids. The germline V and J ends were trimmed by 3 bases and 7 bases, with 12 bases remaining between them. CDR1 is LGHNA, CDR2 YSLEER, per germline. CDR3 sequence: CASSQNGAGTQYF. CDR3 DNA sequence: TGCGCCAGCAGCCAGAACGGTGCAGGGACCCAGTACTTC.

This chain connects TRBV18 to TRBJ2-2; 7 bases match TRBD1. This CDR3 has 14 residues. V lost 3 bases, J lost 4 bases, and 2 bases stayed unmatched. CDR1 and CDR2 from the germline V gene are KGHSH and LQKENI. CDR3 sequence: CASSPDRVTGELFF. As DNA, the CDR3 is TGTGCCAGCTCACCCGACAGGGTCACCGGGGAGCTGTTTTTT. The full variable domain, rest sourced from reference TRBV18 and TRBJ2-2, is NAGVMQNPRHLVRRRGQEARLRCSPMKGHSHVYWYRQLPEEGLKFMVYLQKENIIDESGMPKERFSAEFPKEGPSILRIQQVVRGDSAAYFCASSPDRVTGELFFGEGSRLTVL.

This chain connects TRBV28 to TRBJ2-1; maybe TRBD2 (6 bases). The CDR3 is made up of 14 amino acids. The V and J ends lost 3 bases and 7 bases respectively, with 13 bases between them. Germline CDR1 reads MDHEN; CDR2 reads SYDVKM. In DNA, the CDR3 is TGTGCCAGCAGTTTCTATACTCGGGGGAATGAGCAGTTCTTC. It specifies CASSFYTRGNEQFF.

In this sample, this clone turned up once. This chain connects TRBV19 to TRBJ1-5; TRBD1 agrees at 8 bases. Germline lookup yields CDR1 LNHDA and CDR2 SQIVND (reference sequence). CDR3 size: 14 residues. V was clipped by 3 bases and J by 5 bases; unmatched bases: 3. The CDR3 sequence: CASSISGGDQPQHF. The CDR3 nucleotides are TGTGCCAGTAGTATCTCAGGGGGCGATCAGCCCCAGCATTTT.

This clone occurred a few times. V gene TRBV6-6 combines with J gene TRBJ2-7, with a tentative D call TRBD1 (5 bases). Between the trimmed V and J ends, which lost 6 bases and 0 bases, there was a span of 12 bases. The germline V gene has CDR1 MNHNY and CDR2 SVGAGI (reference sequence). The CDR3 contains 14 residues. The CDR3 coding sequence is TGTGCCAGCAGAGCTCAGGGAAACTCCTACGAGCAGTACTTC. It is translated as CASRAQGNSYEQYF.

V usage is TRBV3-1 (or the pseudogene TRBV3-2) and J usage is TRBJ2-3, with TRBD2 matching over 10 bases. Germline-derived CDR1 and CDR2 are LGHDT and YNNKEL (reference sequence). The length of the CDR3 is 17 residues. After removal of 2 bases from V and 4 bases from J, the junction contained 9 bases not matched to a gene. This CDR3 is CASSQPGLAVSPDTQYF. The CDR3 DNA sequence: TGTGCCAGCAGCCAACCCGGACTAGCGGTATCCCCAGATACGCAGTATTTT.

The rearrangement joins TRBV14 to TRBJ1-2; D call uncertain. Germline V gene data show CDR1 as SGHDN and CDR2 as FVKESK. Trimming shortened V by 1 base and J by 8 bases, and 14 bases separated the two germline ends. CDR3 length: 14 residues. CDR3 nucleotide sequence: TGTGCCAGCAGCCAAGCGGGGAGAGGTCGAGGCTACACCTTC. This sequence encodes CASSQAGRGRGYTF. Together with reference TRBV14 and TRBJ1-2, the CDR3 gives the full variable domain: EAGVTQFPSHSVIEKGQTVTLRCDPISGHDNLYWYRRVMGKEIKFLLHFVKESKQDESGMPNNRFLAERTGGTYSTLKVQPAELEDSGVYFCASSQAGRGRGYTFGSGTRLTVV.

The chain uses TRBV7-6 and TRBJ2-7; no definite D call. The CDR3 sequence is 14 residues long. The V gene lost 4 bases and the J gene lost 0 bases, with 10 bases spanning the gap. Per the germline V gene, CDR1 is SGHVS and CDR2 is FNYEAQ. The CDR3 DNA is TGTGCCAGCAGCTCAAGAGCCTCCTCCTACGAGCAGTACTTC. It specifies CASSSRASSYEQYF.

The chain combines TRBV19 with TRBJ2-7, with D possibly being TRBD1 (5 bases). The CDR3 consists of 15 residues. Per the germline V gene, CDR1 is LNHDA and CDR2 is SQIVND (reference sequence). V shed 1 base and J shed 0 bases, with 10 bases lying between them. CDR3 nucleotide sequence: TGTGCCAGTAGTATAGGGGGCGGCAACTCCTACGAGCAGTACTTC. Protein product: CASSIGGGNSYEQYF. Using reference TRBV19 and TRBJ2-7 for the parts outside the CDR3, the full variable domain is DGGITQSPKYLFRKEGQNVTLSCEQNLNHDAMYWYRQDPGQGLRLIYYSQIVNDFQKGDIAEGYSVSREKKESFPLTVTSAQKNPTAFYLCASSIGGGNSYEQYFGPGTRLTVT.

The chain links TRBV19 to TRBJ1-5; 7 nucleotides match TRBD1. Germline CDR1 LNHDA, CDR2 SQIVND (reference sequence). V lost 5 bases and J lost 3; bases outside the gene matches: 7. The CDR3 contains 15 residues. CDR3 in DNA: TGTGCCAGTAGTGTCCTACAGGGGTACAATCAGCCCCAGCATTTT. Encoded protein: CASSVLQGYNQPQHF.

In this sample, this clone turned up once. The chain couples TRBV19 to TRBJ2-2, with D tentatively TRBD2 (6 bases). Germline loops: CDR1 LNHDA, CDR2 SQIVND (reference sequence). The CDR3 totals 15 residues. The V end lost 4 bases, the J end lost 1 base, and 10 bases lay between the germline ends. CDR3 bases: TGTGCCAGTAGTAGGCTAGCGCAGAACACCGGGGAGCTGTTTTTT. Encoded protein: CASSRLAQNTGELFF.

The chain recombines TRBV6-1 with TRBJ2-3; D perhaps matches TRBD1 (6 bases). The V gene's germline CDR1 is MNHNS and CDR2 SASEGT. V lost 4 bases, J lost 4 bases, and 18 bases lay in between. The CDR3 sequence is 16 residues long. CDR3: CASSGHTQGWSDTQYF. The CDR3 coding sequence is TGTGCCAGCAGTGGTCACACACAGGGTTGGTCAGATACGCAGTATTTT.

J is TRBJ1-2 and V is TRBV28; 8 positions agree with TRBD1. Germline V lookup: CDR1 MDHEN, CDR2 SYDVKM. The trim removed 5 bases at V and 3 bases at J, leaving 5 bases unmatched. This CDR3 comprises 14 residues. For the CDR3, the DNA is TGTGCCAGCAGTCAACAGGGGGGTTACTATGGCTACACCTTC. Protein sequence: CASSQQGGYYGYTF.

The chain combines TRBV10-3 with TRBJ1-3; 11 bases are a match to TRBD1. CDR3 size: 17 residues. V was pared by 3 bases and J by 2 bases, with 6 bases of the junction left unmatched. Germline V gene sequence: CDR1 ENHRY, CDR2 SYGVKD. CDR3 in DNA: TGTGCCATCAGTGATTTGACGGGACAGGGGGCTGGAAACACCATATATTTT. As protein: CAISDLTGQGAGNTIYF.

The J gene is TRBJ1-1, the V gene TRBV7-2; D might be TRBD1 (6 bases). This CDR3 spans 14 amino acids. CDR1 is SGHTA, CDR2 FQGNSA, per germline. The V end lost 2 bases, the J end lost 4 bases, and 11 bases lay between the germline ends. The CDR3 nucleotides read TGTGCCAGCAGCTTAAACAGGGATTTCACTGAAGCTTTCTTT. Protein sequence: CASSLNRDFTEAFF. The variable domain in full, completed from reference TRBV7-2 and TRBJ1-1, reads GAGVSQSPSNKVTEKGKDVELRCDPISGHTALYWYRQSLGQGLEFLIYFQGNSAPDKSGLPSDRFSAERTGGSVSTLTIQRTQQEDSAVYLCASSLNRDFTEAFFGQGTRLTVV.

This clone came up a few times. V and J are TRBV7-3 and TRBJ2-2, with a tentative D call TRBD1 (6 bases). This CDR3 is 15 amino acids long. CDR1 SGHTA and CDR2 FQGTGA come from the germline V gene. V was shortened by 5 bases and J by 3 bases, with 13 bases between the two germline ends. CDR3 protein: CASSLRPGDTGELFF. Here the CDR3 DNA reads TGTGCCAGCAGCCTCAGACCAGGGGACACCGGGGAGCTGTTTTTT.

The J gene is TRBJ1-2, the V gene TRBV24-1; 10 bases are a match to TRBD1. J gave up 3 bases and V 4 bases, and 10 bases lay outside the gene matches. Germline values: CDR1 KGHDR, CDR2 SFDVKD. The CDR3 is 17 residues long. CDR3 in amino acids: CATSEGGSTGGYYGYTF. The CDR3, as DNA: TGTGCCACCAGTGAAGGGGGATCGACAGGGGGCTACTATGGCTACACCTTC.

The chain uses TRBV12-3 or TRBV12-4 and TRBJ1-2; 7 nucleotides line up with TRBD1. The CDR3 length is 13 residues. V shed 6 bases and J 8 bases; nucleotides not matched to a gene: 9. In DNA, the CDR3 is TGTGCCAGCAGCGACAGGGTTCAGGGCGGCTACACCTTC. Protein product: CASSDRVQGGYTF.

This chain links TRBV5-6 with TRBJ1-4; 10 bases agree with TRBD1. The CDR3 is 18 amino acids. CDR1 is SGHDT and CDR2 is YYEEEE in the germline V gene. The V segment lost 5 bases and the J segment 0 bases; nucleotides outside the gene matches: 10. The CDR3 DNA reads TGTGCCAGCAGTCCAGGGGACAGGGGCCCATCAACTAATGAAAAACTGTTTTTT. This gives the protein CASSPGDRGPSTNEKLFF.

The V and J genes are TRBV30 and TRBJ2-2; D might be TRBD2 (7 bases). The CDR3 loop spans 15 amino acids. Germline CDR1 reads GTSNPN; CDR2 reads SVGIG (reference sequence). V dropped 3 bases and J dropped 6 bases, with 17 bases sitting between them. CDR3 region: CAWREEGGIPGELFF. The DNA for the CDR3 is TGTGCCTGGAGGGAGGAGGGGGGGATCCCCGGGGAGCTGTTTTTT.

For this clone: It is unclear where the CDR3 begins or ends on the DNA, so no DNA is shown, and the CDR3 is as TCRdb lists it. The chain combines TRBV24-1 with TRBJ1-1. The germline gives CDR1 KGHDR, CDR2 SFDVKD. The CDR3 totals 16 residues, both ends included. The CDR3 loop is CATSDLERETNTEAFF.